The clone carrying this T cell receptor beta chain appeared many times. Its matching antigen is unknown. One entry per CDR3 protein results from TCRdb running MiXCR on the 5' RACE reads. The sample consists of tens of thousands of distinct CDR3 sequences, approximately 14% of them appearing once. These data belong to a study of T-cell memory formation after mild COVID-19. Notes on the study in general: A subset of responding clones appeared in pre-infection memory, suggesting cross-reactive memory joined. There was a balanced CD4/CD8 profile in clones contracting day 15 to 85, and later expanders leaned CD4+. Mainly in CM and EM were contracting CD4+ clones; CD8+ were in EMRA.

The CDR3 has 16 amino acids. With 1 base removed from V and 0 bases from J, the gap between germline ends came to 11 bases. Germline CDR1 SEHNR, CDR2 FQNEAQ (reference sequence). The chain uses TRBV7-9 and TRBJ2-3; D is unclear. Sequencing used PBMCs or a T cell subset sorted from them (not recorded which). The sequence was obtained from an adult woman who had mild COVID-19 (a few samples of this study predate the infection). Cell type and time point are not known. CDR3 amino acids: CASSLDPTTSTDTQYF. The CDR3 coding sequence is TGTGCCAGCAGCTTAGACCCGACCACTAGCACAGATACGCAGTATTTT.